Presented here are 22 T cell receptor beta chains from one specimen sequenced in a study of post-analysis software for immune sequencing data. Study-level results: There were a few TRBV segments more frequent in patients than controls, and TRBV5-6, TRBV5-1 and TRBV20-1 were among them.

cDNA libraries of TCR beta carried unique molecular identifiers. TCRdb fed the PCR reads into MiXCR, producing one record per CDR3 protein. The sample records about 620,000 distinct CDR3 sequences, about 44% being singletons. Antigens for these TCRs are unknown. Specimen: blood. The receptors here all came from a girl aged 10 to 17 with multiple sclerosis.

The rearrangement joins TRBV20-1 to TRBJ2-1; 14 bases map to TRBD2. Germline lookup yields CDR1 DFQATT and CDR2 SNEGSKA (reference sequence). The CDR3 loop spans 13 amino acids. V gave up 7 bases and J gave up 7 bases; unmatched junction bases: 3. Here the CDR3 reads CSGTSGRWNEQFF. As DNA, the CDR3 is TGCAGTGGGACTAGCGGGAGGTGGAATGAGCAGTTCTTC.

This clonotype appeared a few times. This chain links TRBV12-3 or TRBV12-4 with TRBJ1-1; D perhaps matches TRBD1 (6 bases). V was shortened by 4 bases and J by 3 bases, with 12 bases between the two germline ends. The CDR3 loop spans 14 amino acids. The CDR3 region has the DNA TGTGCCAGCAGTTATGTGGGGGGCTACACTGAAGCTTTCTTT. Protein sequence: CASSYVGGYTEAFF.

The rearrangement joins TRBV21-1 to TRBJ2-3; TRBD1 is the table's D call and was not checked against the DNA. TRBV21-1 represents a pseudogene. CDR3 length: 14 amino acids. The CDR3 DNA sequence: TGTGCCAGCGGGGCCGGACAGGTGCAAGATACGCAGTATTTT. It yields the protein CASGAGQVQDTQYF.

The DNA of the CDR3 is TGCGCCAGCAGCTTGACTAGCGGGAGATCAGATACGCAGTATTTT. This encodes CASSLTSGRSDTQYF. The chain uses TRBV5-1 and TRBJ2-3, with TRBD2 identical over 11 bases. This CDR3 contains 15 residues. The germline V gene has CDR1 SGHRS and CDR2 YFSETQ. The V and J ends lost 1 base and 4 bases, in that order; junction bases with no gene match: 2.

V gene TRBV5-1 combines with J gene TRBJ1-4; D gene uncertain. V shed 5 bases and J shed 6 bases, with 14 bases lying between them. The CDR3 covers 14 residues. Per the germline V gene, CDR1 is SGHRS and CDR2 is YFSETQ. In nucleotides, the CDR3 is TGCGCCAGCAGTCGTATGTTATTGGATGAAAAACTGTTTTTT. Protein product: CASSRMLLDEKLFF.

This clonotype came up a few times. The chain joins TRBV6-5 to TRBJ1-2; D unresolved. Germline V gives CDR1 MNHEY, CDR2 SVGAGI. The CDR3 spans 12 residues. Trimming pared 2 bases from V and 8 bases from J, leaving 9 bases between. CDR3 coding DNA: TGTGCCAGCAGTTACGGACCGGGCGGCTACACCTTC. It yields the protein CASSYGPGGYTF.

The V and J genes are TRBV5-5 and TRBJ1-1; tentatively, D is TRBD1 (6 bases). This CDR3 is 13 amino acids long. Trimming cost V 0 bases and J 7 bases, with 10 bases left between them. Germline CDR1 and CDR2: SGHKS and YYEKEE (reference sequence). CDR3 region: CASSLGTTGEAFF. CDR3 sequence (DNA): TGTGCCAGCAGCTTGGGGACGACAGGTGAAGCTTTCTTT.

A few counts support this clonotype. The chain couples TRBV27 to TRBJ2-6, with 7 bases that match TRBD1. Germline V gene sequence: CDR1 MNHEY, CDR2 SMNVEV (reference sequence). Germline trimming cut 4 bases from V and 2 bases from J; bases unmatched to any gene: 11. The CDR3 runs to 18 residues. This CDR3 is CASSSISPQGAGANVLTF. DNA for the CDR3: TGTGCCAGCAGTTCAATATCCCCTCAGGGGGCTGGGGCCAACGTCCTGACTTTC.

Only a few counts were recorded for this clonotype. CDR3 DNA sequence: TGCGCCAGCAGCACTGGGACTAGCGGGACCGTCTACGAGCAGTACTTC. Translating it yields CASSTGTSGTVYEQYF. This sequence joins TRBV5-1 and TRBJ2-7, with 13 bases matching TRBD2. The germline gives CDR1 SGHRS, CDR2 YFSETQ. V shed 4 bases, J shed 3 bases, and the junction held 7 bases outside the gene matches. There are 16 residues in the CDR3.

V gene TRBV27 combines with J gene TRBJ1-2; TRBD1 might be the D (6 bases). Germline loops: CDR1 MNHEY, CDR2 SMNVEV (reference sequence). V was pared by 6 bases and J by 3 bases, with 17 bases between. The CDR3 is 15 amino acids. CDR3 amino acids: CASSVQGSADYGYTF. The CDR3 nucleotides are TGTGCCAGCAGCGTACAGGGTTCTGCTGACTATGGCTACACCTTC.

The chain employs TRBV11-3 and TRBJ2-3, with a possible D match to TRBD2 (6 bases). Germline CDR1 SGHNT, CDR2 YENEEA. The CDR3 totals 16 residues. Trimming stripped 5 bases from V and 1 base from J, with 16 bases between. The CDR3 DNA is TGTGCCAGCAGCGCCGTTGCGGGAATCGGCACAGATACGCAGTATTTT. Its protein product is CASSAVAGIGTDTQYF. Full variable domain (outside the CDR3, taken from reference TRBV11-3 and TRBJ2-3): EAGVVQSPRYKIIEKKQPVAFWCNPISGHNTLYWYLQNLGQGPELLIRYENEEAVDDSQLPKDRFSAERLKGVDSTLKIQPAELGDSAVYLCASSAVAGIGTDTQYFGPGTRLTVL.

This clonotype has only a few counts. The gene calls are TRBV4-1 and TRBJ2-5; D gene unclear. From germline, CDR1 is MGHRA and CDR2 YSYEKL. The V end was cut by 0 bases, the J end by 4 bases, with 9 bases between. The CDR3 runs to 14 residues. The CDR3, as DNA: TGCGCCAGCAGCCAAGACCGGATAGCAGAGACCCAGTACTTC. Protein: CASSQDRIAETQYF.

Only a few counts were recorded for this clonotype. The chain joins TRBV10-3 to TRBJ1-1; maybe TRBD1 (5 bases). The CDR3 spans 16 residues. Looked up from germline, CDR1 is ENHRY and CDR2 is SYGVKD. V lost 2 bases and J 4 bases, leaving 17 bases between the germline ends. The CDR3 here is CAISEKGLGFLTEAFF. DNA for the CDR3: TGTGCCATCAGTGAGAAGGGACTGGGCTTTCTCACTGAAGCTTTCTTT.

The chain employs TRBV10-3 and TRBJ2-5; D gene unclear. The V gene lost 3 bases and the J gene lost 1 base, with 9 bases spanning the gap. The CDR3 has 14 residues. CDR1 ENHRY and CDR2 SYGVKD come from the germline V gene. CDR3 nucleotides: TGTGCCATCAGTGATTTGTCAGGCCAAGAGACCCAGTACTTC. This encodes CAISDLSGQETQYF.

This chain joins TRBV12-3 or TRBV12-4 and TRBJ2-7, with a tentative D call TRBD1 (6 bases). The V end was cut by 6 bases, the J end by 3 bases, with 18 bases between. CDR3 size: 15 residues. The CDR3 bases are TGTGCCAGCAGCTTGTGGGCAGGGGTGGGCTACGAGCAGTACTTC. Translated, it gives CASSLWAGVGYEQYF.

This clonotype came up a few times. The V call is TRBV20-1, the J call TRBJ1-2, with D perhaps TRBD1 (6 bases). CDR1 DFQATT and CDR2 SNEGSKA come from the germline V gene (reference sequence). CDR3 length: 18 amino acids. Trimming took off 1 base at V and 0 bases at J, with 21 bases between the two ends. The CDR3 DNA follows: TGCAGTGCTAGAGTATTAGGGGGGTCGCTCGACCCTAACTATGGCTACACCTTC. It yields the protein CSARVLGGSLDPNYGYTF.

The rearrangement joins TRBV5-1 to TRBJ1-1; unclear D gene. The length of the CDR3 is 11 residues. Trimming left V 1 base short and J 7 bases short, with 5 bases between. Germline CDR1 and CDR2: SGHRS and YFSETQ. CDR3 in amino acids: CASSLTDEAFF. The DNA of the CDR3 is TGCGCCAGCAGCTTGACAGATGAAGCTTTCTTT.

The V call is TRBV29-1, the J call TRBJ2-4, with 10 bases aligning to TRBD1. The DNA end favors TRBJ2-7, so the J call may be wrong. Germline CDR1 reads SQVTM; CDR2 reads ANQGSEA. The CDR3 contains 15 residues. CDR3: CSVEGWDRGSYEQYF. The CDR3 DNA sequence: TGCAGCGTTGAAGGGTGGGACAGGGGATCCTACGAGCAGTACTTC.

This clonotype has a handful of counts. The chain joins TRBV7-9 to TRBJ2-1; 11 positions agree with TRBD2. Trimming took 5 bases from V and 4 from J; bases not matched to a gene: 7. Germline CDR1 and CDR2: SEHNR and FQNEAQ (reference sequence). This CDR3 has 16 residues. The CDR3: CASSPRTSGLYNEQFF. The CDR3 coding sequence is TGTGCCAGCAGCCCTCGGACTAGCGGGCTTTACAATGAGCAGTTCTTC.

This clonotype was picked up many times. The junction does not match germline at one end; this may be a read error. The DNA of the CDR3 is TGTGCCAGCAGCCCTGGACTAGCGGGAGATACGCAGTATTTT. As protein: CASSPGLAGDTQYF. V is TRBV5-1 and J is TRBJ2-3; 11 nucleotides line up with TRBD2. This CDR3 region has 14 residues. CDR1 is SGHRS, CDR2 YFSETQ, per germline.

The chain has TRBV5-1 and TRBJ1-2; D gene ambiguous. V was cut by 4 bases and J by 9 bases, with 16 bases left in between. Per the germline V gene, CDR1 is SGHRS and CDR2 is YFSETQ. This CDR3 contains 13 residues. The CDR3 reads CASSPEVLESYTF. The CDR3 DNA reads as TGCGCCAGCAGCCCGGAGGTCCTTGAGAGCTACACCTTC.

This chain connects TRBV4-2 to TRBJ2-1; TRBD2 aligns across 9 bases. Looked up from germline, CDR1 is LGHNA and CDR2 is YNFKEQ. The J segment lost 3 bases and the V segment lost 3 bases, leaving 6 bases of the junction unmatched. The CDR3 extends over 16 amino acids. The CDR3 DNA reads TGTGCCAGCAGCCAGCTTAGCGGGGGAGTCTACAATGAGCAGTTCTTC. Protein: CASSQLSGGVYNEQFF.